This entry lists 18 T cell receptor beta chains sequenced from one sample in a study of shared clonotypes between healthy human individuals. Sequenced by immunoSEQ multiplex PCR; TCRdb stores in-frame clones only, minus some. The sample has around 750,000 clones; under 80% are singletons. Sequencing was done on a sample of memory CD4+ T cells sorted from blood. Documented subset: CD45RA-negative fraction. Source of these receptors: a woman younger than 45 in good health.

The genes are TRBV6-6 and TRBJ1-5, with 10 bases aligning to TRBD1. The germline V gene encodes CDR1 MNHNY and CDR2 SVGAGI (reference sequence). The CDR3 is 16 amino acids. The junction had 5 bases not matched to a gene; V was cut back by 4 bases and J by 2 bases. The CDR3 region is CASSSWDRGGNQPQHF. DNA of the CDR3: TGTGCCAGCAGTTCCTGGGACAGGGGAGGCAATCAGCCCCAGCATTTT.

The V gene is TRBV5-1, the J gene TRBJ2-2; D ambiguous. CDR1 and CDR2 from the germline V gene are SGHRS and YFSETQ. V lost 9 bases and J lost 5, with 11 bases in between. This CDR3 has 12 residues. The chain's CDR3 is CATRINTGELFF. CDR3 nucleotides: TGCGCCACCCGAATTAATACCGGGGAGCTGTTTTTT.

About this clone: The sample has other DNA sequences that encode this CDR3 too. The rearrangement joins TRBV5-1 to TRBJ1-1; D uncertain. Trimming cost V 5 bases and J 4 bases, with 15 bases left between them. In germline, CDR1 is SGHRS, CDR2 YFSETQ. This CDR3 region has 14 residues. CDR3 amino acids: CASSGSARGTEAFF. DNA for the CDR3: TGCGCCAGCAGTGGCAGCGCGCGAGGCACTGAAGCTTTCTTT.

CDR3 DNA sequence: TGTGCCAGCAGCCAAGGGACACGAGGACTAGCGGGACCCACGGGCACCGGGGAGCTGTTTTTT. The encoded protein is CASSQGTRGLAGPTGTGELFF. The V and J genes are TRBV14 and TRBJ2-2, with 12 positions matching TRBD2. Trimming took 1 base from V and 4 from J; bases not matched to a gene: 16. Germline loops: CDR1 SGHDN, CDR2 FVKESK. The CDR3 consists of 21 residues.

The CDR3 here is CASSSQGLTGLEQYF. In DNA form, the CDR3 reads TGTGCCAGTAGTTCACAGGGGTTGACTGGACTTGAGCAGTACTTC. The V gene is TRBV19, the J gene TRBJ2-7; 7 bases are shared with TRBD1. Germline V gene data show CDR1 as LNHDA and CDR2 as SQIVND (reference sequence). The V segment lost 5 bases and the J segment 7 bases; nucleotides outside the gene matches: 14. The CDR3 length is 15 residues.

The chain couples TRBV7-3 to TRBJ2-1; the D gene is possibly TRBD2 (5 bases). The CDR3 consists of 15 residues. Trimming cost V 3 bases and J 4 bases, with 13 bases left between them. CDR1 SGHTA and CDR2 FQGTGA come from the germline V gene. In nucleotides, the CDR3 is TGTGCCAGCAGCTTTCTTGTCGGCGGGTACAATGAGCAGTTCTTC. As protein: CASSFLVGGYNEQFF. Combining the CDR3 with reference TRBV7-3 and TRBJ2-1 gives the whole variable domain GAGVSQTPSNKVTEKGKYVELRCDPISGHTALYWYRQSLGQGPEFLIYFQGTGAADDSGLPNDRFFAVRPEGSVSTLKIQRTERGDSAVYLCASSFLVGGYNEQFFGPGTRLTVL.

CDR3 nucleotides: TGTGCCAGCAAACGAACAACTAATGAAAAACTGTTTTTT. It encodes CASKRTTNEKLFF. This chain links TRBV2 with TRBJ1-4; D not resolved. This CDR3 spans 13 amino acids. Per germline, CDR1 SNHLY and CDR2 FYNNEI. V was pared by 7 bases and J by 0 bases, with 6 bases between. Filled out from reference TRBV2 and TRBJ1-4, the complete variable domain reads EPEVTQTPSHQVTQMGQEVILRCVPISNHLYFYWYRQILGQKVEFLVSFYNNEISEKSEIFDDQFSVERPDGSNFTLKIRSTKLEDSAMYFCASKRTTNEKLFFGSGTQLSVL.

This rearrangement joins TRBV7-6 to TRBJ1-4, with 8 bases aligning to TRBD1. Germline V gives CDR1 SGHVS, CDR2 FNYEAQ. V gave up 5 bases and J gave up 5 bases; unmatched junction bases: 7. This CDR3 comprises 15 residues. The CDR3 loop is CASSPDRVGNEKLFF. CDR3 nucleotide sequence: TGTGCCAGCAGCCCGGACAGGGTCGGAAATGAAAAACTGTTTTTT.

In DNA, the CDR3 is TGCGCCAGCAGCCAAGCCCAAACGTTCGCAGGGAGGTACGAGCAGTACTTC. Translated: CASSQAQTFAGRYEQYF. The chain carries TRBV4-1 and TRBJ2-7, with D possibly being TRBD2 (6 bases). Germline V gene lookup returns CDR1 MGHRA and CDR2 YSYEKL. V lost 1 base to trimming and J lost 4 bases, with 20 bases between them. The CDR3 is 17 residues long.

This clone showed up just a few times. This CDR3 is CASRLQYYGYTF. The CDR3 region has the DNA TGTGCCAGCCGACTTCAATACTATGGCTACACCTTC. The chain joins TRBV6-1 to TRBJ1-2; D is unresolved. Germline lookup yields CDR1 MNHNS and CDR2 SASEGT. The CDR3 extends over 12 amino acids. V dropped 8 bases and J dropped 3 bases, with 10 bases sitting between them.

This rearrangement joins TRBV5-1 to TRBJ1-1; D is perhaps TRBD1 (5 bases). Trimming took off 2 bases at V and 3 bases at J, with 14 bases between the two ends. The CDR3 has 15 residues. Germline CDR1 is SGHRS and CDR2 is YFSETQ. DNA for the CDR3: TGCGCCAGCAGCTTTTTTCGGGGCGGGCACACTGAAGCTTTCTTT. Translated: CASSFFRGGHTEAFF.

This clone was counted a single time. This rearrangement joins TRBV10-3 to TRBJ2-7, with unresolved D. The ends were cut back, 2 bases at V and 5 bases at J, with 10 bases in the middle. The CDR3 length is 13 residues. CDR1 ENHRY and CDR2 SYGVKD come from the germline V gene. DNA for the CDR3: TGTGCCATCAGTGAGCGACTTTCTGACGAGCAGTACTTC. Protein sequence: CAISERLSDEQYF.

This clone is a singleton in its sample. The chain employs TRBV28 and TRBJ2-2, with a tentative D call TRBD1 (6 bases). Germline CDR1 is MDHEN and CDR2 is SYDVKM. V gave up 6 bases and J gave up 7 bases, with 18 bases separating them. The CDR3 has 15 residues. The CDR3, as DNA: TGTGCCAGCAGCACCGATGGGGGCAGGGGCGGGGAGCTGTTTTTT. Its protein is CASSTDGGRGGELFF.

V and J are TRBV28 and TRBJ2-1; D may be TRBD1 or TRBD2 (6 bases each). Germline CDR1 reads MDHEN; CDR2 reads SYDVKM. There are 15 residues in the CDR3. V was cut by 8 bases and J by 0 bases, with 14 bases left in between. CDR3 loop: CASGGQGFSYNEQFF. In DNA, the CDR3 is TGTGCCAGCGGGGGGCAGGGTTTCTCCTACAATGAGCAGTTCTTC.

The chain carries TRBV5-1 and TRBJ1-1, with D possibly being TRBD1 (6 bases). The CDR3 runs to 17 residues. Trimming removed 4 bases from V and 4 bases from J, with 23 bases in between. The germline CDR1 and CDR2 sequences are SGHRS and YFSETQ. The CDR3 protein is CASSAGDVGRVRTEAFF. The CDR3 DNA sequence: TGCGCCAGCAGCGCAGGGGACGTGGGACGAGTCCGCACTGAAGCTTTCTTT.

This chain joins TRBV19 and TRBJ1-5, with D tentatively TRBD1 (5 bases). The CDR3 spans 14 residues. The germline gives CDR1 LNHDA, CDR2 SQIVND (reference sequence). V shed 4 bases and J shed 4 bases, with 11 bases lying between them. CDR3 bases: TGTGCCAGTAGTAAGGGACGGGGAAATCAGCCCCAGCATTTT. Its translation is CASSKGRGNQPQHF.

The J gene is TRBJ2-5, the V gene TRBV14; unclear D gene. Germline lookup yields CDR1 SGHDN and CDR2 FVKESK. The ends were cut back, 4 bases at V and 13 bases at J, with 13 bases in the middle. CDR3 length: 11 amino acids. As DNA, the CDR3 is TGTGCCAGCAGCCCGGGTAGGGTGCTGTACTTC. It specifies CASSPGRVLYF.

The gene calls are TRBV4-2 and TRBJ2-5; TRBD1 might be the D (6 bases). The CDR3 extends over 16 amino acids. The germline gives CDR1 LGHNA, CDR2 YNFKEQ. V lost 0 bases and J 4 bases, leaving 15 bases between the germline ends. The CDR3 sequence is CASSQDSGHKGETQYF. The CDR3 DNA reads as TGTGCCAGCAGCCAAGATTCGGGACATAAAGGAGAGACCCAGTACTTC.